What follows are 19 T cell receptor beta chains derived from one specimen sequenced in a study of human T cells and chemical hapten exposure. Via MiXCR, TCRdb re-called the RACE reads, giving one row per CDR3 protein. Of roughly 200,000 distinct CDR3 sequences in the sample, about 25% were seen once. As to time point: patch test 3, about 24 weeks after DPC sensitization. Treatment described: therapeutic diphenylcyclopropenone sensitization with weekly scalp DPC. Sequenced material: whole blood, taken in connection with sensitization to the hapten diphenylcyclopropenone (DPC). These receptors were taken from a woman aged 40 to 50 with alopecia areata. Some clones in this sample may be carry-over from other donors' samples.

The chain uses TRBV12-3 or TRBV12-4 and TRBJ1-2; 11 bases agree with TRBD1. The CDR3 spans 13 residues. V lost 6 bases and J lost 7; bases outside the gene matches: 4. This chain's CDR3 is CASRSGTGGGYTF. In DNA, the CDR3 is TGTGCCAGCAGGTCCGGGACAGGGGGTGGCTACACCTTC.

V usage is TRBV10-3 and J usage is TRBJ2-7; no clear D gene. V lost 0 bases and J lost 0, with 6 bases in between. Per germline, CDR1 ENHRY and CDR2 SYGVKD. The CDR3 extends over 14 amino acids. The DNA of the CDR3 is TGTGCCATCAGTGAGTCGACACTCTCCTACGAGCAGTACTTC. It specifies CAISESTLSYEQYF.

In this sample, this clonotype turned up a few times. The chain uses TRBV7-9 and TRBJ1-3; maybe TRBD1 (5 bases). The CDR3 totals 14 residues. The germline V and J ends were trimmed by 1 base and 3 bases, with 7 bases remaining between them. Germline CDR1 reads SEHNR; CDR2 reads FQNEAQ (reference sequence). The CDR3 spells CASSLEGVGNTIYF. The CDR3 region has the DNA TGTGCCAGCAGCTTAGAAGGGGTTGGAAACACCATATATTTT.

This clonotype turned up a few times. The chain uses TRBV7-3 and TRBJ1-1; no clear D gene. Germline-derived CDR1 and CDR2 are SGHTA and FQGTGA. The CDR3 runs 17 residues. V was trimmed by 0 bases and J by 1 base, leaving 15 bases between them. The CDR3 DNA follows: TGTGCCAGCAGCTTAACTTCTGGGATGGTGGAGAACACTGAAGCTTTCTTT. Translated, it gives CASSLTSGMVENTEAFF.

The chain joins TRBV9 to TRBJ2-7, with 9 bases fitting TRBD1. The CDR3 totals 13 residues. V was clipped by 0 bases and J by 5 bases; unmatched bases: 0. Germline V CDR1 and CDR2: SGDLS, YYNGEE. CDR3 bases: TGTGCCAGCAGCGTAGGACAGGGGGACGAGCAGTACTTC. Protein sequence: CASSVGQGDEQYF. The variable domain in full, with the rest retrieved from reference TRBV9 and TRBJ2-7, is DSGVTQTPKHLITATGQRVTLRCSPRSGDLSVYWYQQSLDQGLQFLIQYYNGEERAKGNILERFSAQQFPDLHSELNLSSLELGDSALYFCASSVGQGDEQYFGPGTRLTVT.

This clonotype was seen more than once but under ten times. This chain joins TRBV5-1 and TRBJ2-2; D is ambiguous. Germline CDR1 and CDR2: SGHRS and YFSETQ. The CDR3 loop spans 13 amino acids. Trimming stripped 0 bases from V and 4 bases from J, with 4 bases between. CDR3 loop: CASSLDSTGELFF. The CDR3 DNA follows: TGCGCCAGCAGCTTGGACAGCACCGGGGAGCTGTTTTTT.

This clonotype has more than one count but fewer than ten. V usage is TRBV20-1 and J usage is TRBJ2-1, with D hard to call. This CDR3 spans 10 amino acids. Germline CDR1 reads DFQATT; CDR2 reads SNEGSKA (reference sequence). Trimming took 3 bases from V and 5 from J, leaving 2 bases between them. CDR3 residues: CSASNNEQFF. The CDR3, as DNA: TGCAGTGCTAGTAACAATGAGCAGTTCTTC.

The chain links TRBV6-2 or TRBV6-3 to TRBJ2-7; the match to TRBD2 covers 8 bases. CDR1 is MNHEY and CDR2 is SVGEGT in the germline V gene. Trimming took 5 bases from V and 2 from J; bases not matched to a gene: 8. CDR3 length: 15 amino acids. The CDR3 coding sequence is TGTGCCAGCAGTCATCCGGGACTAGGCCCCTACGAGCAGTACTTC. Amino acid sequence: CASSHPGLGPYEQYF.

The V call is TRBV3-1, the J call TRBJ2-2; D may be TRBD1 or TRBD2 (5 bases each). V lost 3 bases to trimming and J lost 0 bases, with 14 bases between them. Germline values: CDR1 LGHDT, CDR2 YNNKEL (reference sequence). The CDR3 runs 17 residues. This CDR3 reads CASSHLPGRANTGELFF. The CDR3 bases are TGTGCCAGCAGCCACCTCCCGGGACGGGCGAACACCGGGGAGCTGTTTTTT.

The V call is TRBV5-1, the J call TRBJ2-7, with 9 bases lining up with TRBD1. V trimming: 2 bases; J trimming: 6 bases; junction bases outside the gene matches: 6. Germline CDR1 and CDR2: SGHRS and YFSETQ. The CDR3 loop spans 14 amino acids. CDR3 nucleotides: TGCGCCAGCAGCTTAGGACAGGGGAGCGGCGAGCAGTACTTC. It is translated as CASSLGQGSGEQYF.

V usage is TRBV7-9 and J usage is TRBJ1-1; D possibly corresponds to TRBD1 (5 bases). With 5 bases removed from V and 11 bases from J, the gap between germline ends came to 15 bases. The CDR3 loop spans 12 amino acids. The germline V gene has CDR1 SEHNR and CDR2 FQNEAQ (reference sequence). The CDR3 sequence is CASSPQGKGAFF. The CDR3 nucleotides are TGTGCCAGCAGCCCCCAGGGAAAGGGGGCTTTCTTT.

This clonotype occurred a few times. This sequence joins TRBV10-3 and TRBJ2-7; no clear D gene. The CDR3 contains 11 residues. V was cut by 3 bases and J by 0 bases, with 0 bases left in between. CDR1 and CDR2 (germline): ENHRY, SYGVKD. CDR3 in amino acids: CAISDSYEQYF. CDR3 DNA: TGTGCCATCAGTGACTCCTACGAGCAGTACTTC.

This chain uses TRBV7-2 with TRBJ2-1, with 8 bases identical to TRBD1. The V segment lost 0 bases and the J segment 7 bases; nucleotides outside the gene matches: 5. Germline V gene lookup returns CDR1 SGHTA and CDR2 FQGNSA. The CDR3 is made up of 15 amino acids. CDR3 nucleotide sequence: TGTGCCAGCAGCTTAGCTCAGGGGGCAAGAAATGAGCAGTTCTTC. This codes for CASSLAQGARNEQFF.

This clonotype was counted a single time. The chain is built from TRBV27 and TRBJ2-4; unclear D gene. The CDR3 consists of 13 residues. Germline V CDR1 and CDR2: MNHEY, SMNVEV (reference sequence). V was cut by 2 bases and J by 9 bases, with 11 bases left in between. In DNA form, the CDR3 reads TGTGCCAGCAGTTTAACCCCGACGGGCATTCAGTACTTC. Translated, it gives CASSLTPTGIQYF.

This clonotype was detected only a few times. This chain joins TRBV27 and TRBJ1-5, with D possibly matching TRBD1 (6 bases). The CDR3 contains 15 residues. The V end lost 4 bases, the J end lost 1 base, and 11 bases lay between the germline ends. Germline V gene sequence: CDR1 MNHEY, CDR2 SMNVEV (reference sequence). CDR3 residues: CASSWKGHSNQPQHF. CDR3 DNA sequence: TGTGCCAGCAGTTGGAAGGGACACAGCAATCAGCCCCAGCATTTT.

The CDR3 sequence is CASSGPSGTGELFF. The DNA of the CDR3 is TGTGCCAGCTCTGGGCCTTCGGGCACCGGGGAGCTGTTTTTT. This sequence joins TRBV5-6 and TRBJ2-2; D unresolved. Trimming removed 7 bases at V and 4 bases at J, with 14 bases between. CDR3 length: 14 amino acids. Germline V lookup: CDR1 SGHDT, CDR2 YYEEEE.

In this sample, this clonotype turned up a few times. Compared with germline, one end of the junction differs, possibly owing to a read error. The gene calls are TRBV6-2 or TRBV6-3 and TRBJ2-1; a weak D match, TRBD2 (6 bases). The CDR3 sequence is 11 residues long. CDR1 is MNHEY and CDR2 is SVGEGT in the germline V gene. The CDR3 nucleotides are TGTGCCAGCGTCAACGGGGGTGAGCGGTTCTTC. Protein product: CASVNGGERFF.

The chain uses TRBV19 and TRBJ2-1, with TRBD1 identical over 7 bases. The length of the CDR3 is 18 residues. CDR1 LNHDA and CDR2 SQIVND come from the germline V gene (reference sequence). V lost 4 bases, J lost 0 bases, and 12 bases stayed unmatched. The CDR3 is CASSTQIQGWSSYNEQFF. The CDR3 DNA is TGTGCCAGTAGTACCCAAATACAGGGGTGGAGCTCCTACAATGAGCAGTTCTTC. The full variable domain, rest sourced from reference TRBV19 and TRBJ2-1, is DGGITQSPKYLFRKEGQNVTLSCEQNLNHDAMYWYRQDPGQGLRLIYYSQIVNDFQKGDIAEGYSVSREKKESFPLTVTSAQKNPTAFYLCASSTQIQGWSSYNEQFFGPGTRLTVL.

This clonotype has a handful of counts. This chain connects TRBV10-3 to TRBJ2-7; D not certain. This CDR3 has 11 amino acids. The ends were cut back, 5 bases at V and 6 bases at J, with 8 bases in the middle. Germline CDR1 ENHRY, CDR2 SYGVKD. CDR3 DNA: TGTGCCATCAGTATGGACCGCGAGCAGTACTTC. It encodes CAISMDREQYF.